Following are 3 T cell receptor beta chains from one sample sequenced in a study of long-term antiretroviral therapy in people with HIV (dated by TCRdb to the early 2020s). The immunoSEQ hsTCRB v3.0 assay was used at survey level resolution for TRB variable region sequencing. In TCRdb, the immuneACCESS table is reduced to in-frame sequences with V and J assigned. These tables do not hold every clone; where another copy was compared, an unresolved V gene accounts for under half, and the others remain unexplained. The sample table contains around 19,000 clones; only one count was recorded for approximately 81% of them. The ten top clones hold about 10% of the sample. Sequenced here: unsorted PBMCs, sampled 2.4 to 2.5 years after starting antiretroviral therapy. The receptors here all came from a man between 35 and 55 years old with HIV.

This clone showed up just a few times. The rearrangement uses TRBV6-1 and TRBJ2-7; D tentatively fits TRBD1 or TRBD2 (5 bases each). The CDR3 sequence is 15 residues long. V was trimmed by 5 bases and J by 4 bases, leaving 18 bases between them. Germline CDR1 reads MNHNS; CDR2 reads SASEGT. The CDR3: CASSPGPTLGYEQYF. In DNA, the CDR3 is TGTGCCAGCAGTCCGGGACCGACGCTCGGATACGAGCAGTACTTC.

The CDR3 region is CASSPWTSGGASEQYF. The CDR3 DNA sequence: TGTGCCAGCAGCCCCTGGACTAGCGGGGGGGCCTCCGAGCAGTACTTC. The genes are TRBV7-8 and TRBJ2-7, with 15 bases aligning to TRBD2. Germline lookup yields CDR1 SGHVS and CDR2 FQNEAQ. This CDR3 comprises 16 residues. Trimming removed 5 bases from V and 6 bases from J; junction bases left unmatched: 8.

The chain links TRBV18 to TRBJ1-6; possibly TRBD1 for D (5 bases). The germline V and J ends were trimmed by 2 bases and 8 bases, with 10 bases remaining between them. The CDR3 length is 14 residues. Germline loops: CDR1 KGHSH, CDR2 LQKENI. This CDR3 reads CASSPGTGDSPLHF. CDR3 DNA sequence: TGTGCCAGCTCACCAGGGACTGGTGATTCACCCCTCCACTTT.